This T cell receptor (beta chain) was identified in a study of blood T cell repertoires in COVID-19. Study information: Sites in the United States, Italy and Spain provided acute and convalescent COVID-19 samples. The cDNA or gDNA used as material had been derived from T cells, B-cell-depleted T cells, or PBMCs.

Authors' processing steps: Using reference gene primer amplification, nucleated cell counts were estimated. Sequencing used immunoSEQ multiplex PCR; TCRdb keeps in-frame clones, though not all of them. V and J calls and clone size come straight from that table; D and trimming were deduced from the DNA. The table includes 270,000 or so clones, over 75% detected once. The junction had 6 bases not matched to a gene; V was cut back by 1 base and J by 1 base. CDR1 and CDR2 from the germline V gene are LGHDT and YNNKEL (reference sequence). The CDR3 contains 18 residues. The source of this sequence is a human donor in a cohort sampled during active COVID-19. The chain couples TRBV3-1 (or the pseudogene TRBV3-2) to TRBJ2-1, with 11 bases fitting TRBD2. Sequencing was performed on peripheral blood. The CDR3 loop is CASSQVGASGRSYNEQFF. CDR3 sequence (DNA): TGTGCCAGCAGCCAAGTTGGGGCTAGCGGGAGGTCCTACAATGAGCAGTTCTTC.